One and the same sample provided the 27 T cell receptor beta chains below, sequenced in a study of T cell clonality in common variable immunodeficiency. Clones were sequenced by immunoSEQ multiplex PCR, and TCRdb holds only the in-frame ones, with some missing. This sample carries over 30,000 clones and no singletons, and 3.8% goes to the top ten. Specimen: peripheral blood mononuclear cells. The receptors come from a person aged 18 to 70 in good health.

This clone was observed many times. The CDR3 end lies 3 residues beyond the end of the read and is filled in from the germline J gene. V gene TRBV6-2 or TRBV6-3 combines with J gene TRBJ2-3; no firm D call. Germline V CDR1 and CDR2: MNHEY, SVGEGT. The CDR3 is made up of 12 amino acids. The CDR3 DNA, read in part, is TGTGCCAGCAGTTATATGAACCGGGCG. It is translated as CASSYMNRA. The CDR3 reads in full as CASSYMNRAQYF.

This clone was seen repeatedly, ten times or more. Coverage ceases 3 residues before the CDR3 finishes, and the germline J gene fills in the end. V and J are TRBV20-1 and TRBJ1-1; 8 nucleotides line up with TRBD1. The germline CDR1 and CDR2 sequences are DFQATT and SNEGSKA (reference sequence). The CDR3 is made up of 15 amino acids. V gave up 6 bases and J gave up 1 base; unmatched junction bases: 10. The CDR3: CSALEMTGENTEAFF. Incomplete CDR3 DNA: TGCAGTGCGCTCGAAATGACAGGGGAGAACACTGAA.

A note on this clone: The observed sequence ends 3 residues before the CDR3 terminus, with the missing tail filled in from the germline J gene. The chain links TRBV25-1 to TRBJ2-5; D is undetermined. Trimming pared 1 base from V and 1 base from J, leaving 10 bases between. The CDR3 has 15 residues. CDR1 is MGHDK and CDR2 is SYGVNS in the germline V gene. CDR3 DNA (partial): TGTGCCAGCAGTGAATTTGGTCAGAGCCAAGAGACC. Protein product: CASSEFGQSQET. The whole CDR3 is CASSEFGQSQETQYF.

This clone was counted at least ten times. Sequencing ends 3 residues short of the CDR3 end; the germline J gene provides the rest. This chain joins TRBV18 and TRBJ2-3, with D perhaps matching TRBD2 (7 bases). This CDR3 has 15 amino acids. CDR1 and CDR2 from the germline V gene are KGHSH and LQKENI. Trimming stripped 3 bases from V and 2 bases from J, with 12 bases between. The DNA read from the CDR3 is TGTGCCAGCTCACCGGAGGGGGGGCTCACAGATACG. Translation gives CASSPEGGLTDT. The whole CDR3 sequence reads CASSPEGGLTDTQYF.

This clone was seen at least ten times. The read ends 3 residues early relative to the CDR3; the germline J gene fills the gap. The rearrangement uses TRBV19 and TRBJ1-5; a possible D gene is TRBD1 (6 bases). CDR3 length: 17 residues. V was cut by 4 bases and J by 0 bases, with 16 bases left in between. Germline lookup yields CDR1 LNHDA and CDR2 SQIVND (reference sequence). The CDR3 loop reads CASSKWTEVNSNQPQHF. The CDR3 bases that were read are TGTGCCAGTAGTAAGTGGACAGAAGTTAATAGCAATCAGCCC.

Ten or more counts support this clone. The CDR3 goes on 3 residues after the read ends, and that part is filled in from the germline J gene. The V gene is TRBV4-1, the J gene TRBJ1-4, with 8 bases identical to TRBD1. V dropped 4 bases and J dropped 1; count of bases not matched to a gene: 5. Per germline, CDR1 MGHRA and CDR2 YSYEKL. The CDR3 has 16 residues. CDR3 bases read: TGCGCCAGCAGCCGGGCTACAGGGGGAACTAATGAAAAA. Protein: CASSRATGGTNEK. In full, the CDR3 is CASSRATGGTNEKLFF.

There are many counts of this clone. The CDR3 is cut off 3 residues early in the read; its end comes from the germline J gene. The chain carries TRBV30 and TRBJ2-3, with TRBD2 matching over 7 bases. The CDR3 covers 14 residues. The V gene's germline CDR1 is GTSNPN and CDR2 SVGIG (reference sequence). Losses at the gene ends were 2 bases for V and 3 bases for J; bases not matched to a gene: 5. CDR3 amino acids: CAWSSKRGTDTQYF. Partial CDR3 DNA: TGTGCCTGGAGTAGTAAGCGGGGTACAGATACG.

This clone showed up many times. This CDR3 reads CASSGGPGQGSRGYGYTF. CDR3 DNA, as far as it was read: TGTGCCAGCAGTGGGGGTCCCGGACAGGGGAGCAGGGGCTATGGC. V gene TRBV2 combines with J gene TRBJ1-2; 9 bases fit TRBD1. The sequenced fragment ends 3 residues before the CDR3 boundary, so the rest is inferred from the germline J gene. This CDR3 is built from 18 residues. Trimming cost V 4 bases and J 4 bases; bases outside gene matches: 16. Per the germline V gene, CDR1 is SNHLY and CDR2 is FYNNEI.

At least ten counts were recorded for this clone. The CDR3 extends 3 residues past the end of the read, so its final part is completed from the germline J gene. The chain is built from TRBV5-5 and TRBJ2-2; weak D call: TRBD1 (6 bases). This CDR3 has 14 residues. Germline V gene data show CDR1 as SGHKS and CDR2 as YYEKEE (reference sequence). CDR3 bases read: TGTGCCAGCAGCTTGTTTATACAGGGAGAAAAG. Translation: CASSLFIQGEK. The full CDR3 protein is CASSLFIQGEKLFF. Supplemented by reference TRBV5-5 and TRBJ2-2, the full variable domain reads DAGVTQSPTHLIKTRGQQVTLRCSPISGHKSVSWYQQVLGQGPQFIFQYYEKEERGRGNFPDRFSARQFPNYSSELNVNALLLGDSALYLCASSLFIQGEKLFFGEGSRLTVL.

This clone was seen repeatedly, ten times or more. The read stops 3 residues short of the end of the CDR3; the missing end is completed from the germline J gene. The chain links TRBV30 to TRBJ2-1; D remains unclear. The CDR3 loop spans 11 amino acids. CDR1 is GTSNPN, CDR2 SVGIG, per germline (reference sequence). Trimming stripped 0 bases from V and 7 bases from J, with 4 bases between. The CDR3: CAWSVRNEQFF. The CDR3 bases that were read are TGTGCCTGGAGTGTAAGGAATGAG. Together with reference TRBV30 and TRBJ2-1, the CDR3 gives the full variable domain: SQTIHQWPATLVQPVGSPLSLECTVEGTSNPNLYWYRQAAGRGLQLLFYSVGIGQISSEVPQNLSASRPQDRQFILSSKKLLLSDSGFYLCAWSVRNEQFFGPGTRLTVL.

This clone was recorded many times. Coverage ceases 3 residues before the CDR3 finishes, and the germline J gene fills in the end. The chain links TRBV18 to TRBJ1-1, with a tentative D call TRBD1 (6 bases). CDR1 and CDR2 from the germline V gene are KGHSH and LQKENI. CDR3 length: 15 residues. V was clipped by 2 bases and J by 3 bases, with 13 bases between them. CDR3 loop: CASSPEGDGYTEAFF. Partial CDR3 DNA: TGTGCCAGCTCACCAGAGGGGGACGGGTACACTGAA.

Regarding this clone: The CDR3 end lies 3 residues beyond the end of the read and is filled in from the germline J gene. The rearrangement joins TRBV7-9 to TRBJ2-2; D gene uncertain. CDR1 SEHNR and CDR2 FQNEAQ come from the germline V gene (reference sequence). This CDR3 is 14 amino acids long. CDR3 bases read: TGTGCCAGCAGCTTAGGACACATGAATTCACCG. Its translation is CASSLGHMNSP. The complete CDR3 sequence is CASSLGHMNSPLFF.

At least ten counts were recorded for this clone. The DNA ends 3 residues before the CDR3 does, and the rest of the CDR3 is filled in from the germline J gene. This chain joins TRBV20-1 and TRBJ2-2; no definite D call. V dropped 0 bases and J dropped 0 bases, with 14 bases sitting between them. In germline, CDR1 is DFQATT, CDR2 SNEGSKA (reference sequence). The CDR3 loop spans 17 amino acids. The CDR3 DNA, read in part, is TGCAGTGCTAGAGATCTAAGACACTTATCGAACACCGGGGAG. This translates into CSARDLRHLSNTGE. From start to end, the CDR3 is CSARDLRHLSNTGELFF.

Ten or more counts support this clone. The read finishes 3 residues shy of the CDR3 end, and the germline J gene is used to complete it. The chain is built from TRBV10-1 and TRBJ2-7; D unclear. The V gene's germline CDR1 is WNHNN and CDR2 SYGVQD (reference sequence). The V end was cut by 3 bases, the J end by 2 bases, with 11 bases between. The CDR3 covers 14 residues. The part of the CDR3 DNA that was read is TGCGCCAGCAGTGAAGGCGGCAGTGCCTACGAG. As protein: CASSEGGSAYE. The whole CDR3 reads CASSEGGSAYEQYF.

In its sample, this clone was seen many times. The CDR3 bases that were read are TGTGCCAGCAGCGAACAGGGCTGGACTGAAAAG. This codes for CASSEQGWTEK. The entire CDR3 reads CASSEQGWTEKLFF. This rearrangement joins TRBV7-2 to TRBJ2-2; D is possibly TRBD1 (6 bases). Coverage ceases 3 residues before the CDR3 finishes, and the germline J gene fills in the end. Germline V gene data show CDR1 as SGHTA and CDR2 as FQGNSA. The CDR3 contains 14 residues.

This clone was recorded many times. From the germline J gene comes the end of the CDR3, since the read stops 3 residues before it. The V call is TRBV5-5, the J call TRBJ1-2; 7 bases map to TRBD1. The V segment lost 4 bases and the J segment 3 bases; nucleotides outside the gene matches: 6. This CDR3 contains 14 residues. Germline lookup yields CDR1 SGHKS and CDR2 YYEKEE (reference sequence). The CDR3 DNA, read in part, is TGTGCCAGCAGCGAGACAGGGACCTACTATGGC. Translating it yields CASSETGTYYG. The whole CDR3 sequence is CASSETGTYYGYTF.

This clone was seen repeatedly, ten times or more. Read coverage stops 3 residues before the CDR3 terminus; the germline J gene supplies the remainder. The V call is TRBV10-1, the J call TRBJ1-1, with D possibly matching TRBD1 (6 bases). The CDR3 extends over 16 amino acids. Germline CDR1 and CDR2: WNHNN and SYGVQD (reference sequence). V was trimmed by 1 base and J by 0 bases, leaving 12 bases between them. CDR3 region: CASSELGGPMNTEAFF. Incomplete CDR3 DNA: TGCGCCAGCAGTGAGTTGGGGGGGCCGATGAACACTGAA.

This clone has at least ten counts. Read data end 3 residues before the CDR3 end; the end is taken from the germline J gene. This chain joins TRBV12-3 or TRBV12-4 and TRBJ2-7; 7 bases map to TRBD1. This CDR3 spans 13 amino acids. V lost 6 bases and J lost 5; bases outside the gene matches: 7. CDR3 bases read: TGTGCCAGCAGCTTCGTCCAGGGGGACGAG. Translating it yields CASSFVQGDE. The entire CDR3 protein is CASSFVQGDEQYF.

This clone was recorded many times. The missing CDR3 end, 3 residues past where the read stops, is filled in from the germline J gene. The chain combines TRBV20-1 with TRBJ2-1; a possible D gene is TRBD2 (5 bases). The V and J ends lost 5 bases and 2 bases respectively, with 16 bases between them. The CDR3 extends over 15 amino acids. Germline lookup yields CDR1 DFQATT and CDR2 SNEGSKA (reference sequence). Incomplete CDR3 DNA: TGCAGTGCTGGAGGAGGAGGAGCGGCCTACAATGAG. This codes for CSAGGGGAAYNE. The full-length CDR3 reads as CSAGGGGAAYNEQFF.

This clone was seen repeatedly, ten times or more. The CDR3 extends 3 residues past the end of the read, so its final part is completed from the germline J gene. V is TRBV2 and J is TRBJ1-2; D perhaps matches TRBD1 (6 bases). This CDR3 has 14 residues. Germline V CDR1 and CDR2: SNHLY, FYNNEI. The CDR3 loop reads CASSELGQGSGYTF. The covered CDR3 bases are TGTGCCAGCAGTGAACTGGGGCAGGGGAGCGGC.

There are many counts of this clone. The CDR3 is cut off 3 residues early in the read; its end comes from the germline J gene. V usage is TRBV19 and J usage is TRBJ1-1; perhaps TRBD1 as D (6 bases). Between the trimmed V and J ends, which lost 5 bases and 1 base, there was a span of 14 bases. The CDR3 consists of 15 residues. Germline-derived CDR1 and CDR2 are LNHDA and SQIVND (reference sequence). CDR3 residues: CASSVWGTKNTEAFF. Incomplete CDR3 DNA: TGTGCCAGTAGTGTTTGGGGGACAAAGAACACTGAA.

This clone occurred many times. Coverage ceases 3 residues before the CDR3 finishes, and the germline J gene fills in the end. This rearrangement joins TRBV4-1 to TRBJ2-5; D might be TRBD2 (5 bases). CDR3 length: 15 residues. Germline CDR1 MGHRA, CDR2 YSYEKL. Trimming left V 0 bases short and J 5 bases short, with 13 bases between. The CDR3 sequence is CASSQDGLPRETQYF. The DNA read from the CDR3 is TGCGCCAGCAGCCAAGATGGACTCCCCCGGGAGACC.

This clone came up many times. The read ends 3 residues early relative to the CDR3; the germline J gene fills the gap. The V call is TRBV19, the J call TRBJ2-3, with 11 bases matching TRBD2. The CDR3 has 17 residues. From germline, CDR1 is LNHDA and CDR2 SQIVND (reference sequence). The trim removed 6 bases at V and 2 bases at J, leaving 10 bases unmatched. CDR3 bases read: TGTGCCAGTAGACCGAATATAGCGGGGGGGCTCACAGATACG. Its protein product is CASRPNIAGGLTDT. The complete CDR3 sequence is CASRPNIAGGLTDTQYF.

This clone appeared many times. The missing CDR3 end, 3 residues past where the read stops, is filled in from the germline J gene. The chain joins TRBV20-1 to TRBJ1-1, with D possibly matching TRBD1 (6 bases). Per germline, CDR1 DFQATT and CDR2 SNEGSKA (reference sequence). The CDR3 spans 12 residues. V lost 3 bases to trimming and J lost 7 bases, with 12 bases between them. CDR3 residues: CSARPGTSEAFF. CDR3 DNA, as far as it was read: TGCAGTGCTAGGCCGGGGACAAGTGAA.

The table lists this clone with many counts. Read data end 3 residues before the CDR3 end; the end is taken from the germline J gene. V is TRBV2 and J is TRBJ1-6; weak D call: TRBD1 (5 bases). CDR1 and CDR2 from the germline V gene are SNHLY and FYNNEI. There are 17 residues in the CDR3. The V gene lost 4 bases and the J gene lost 9 bases, with 22 bases spanning the gap. The DNA read from the CDR3 is TGTGCCAGCAGTGTTCAAGGTCGGGGGTTTTTTAGTTCACCC. It is translated as CASSVQGRGFFSSP. The whole CDR3 protein reads CASSVQGRGFFSSPLHF.

Points on this clone: Read sequence stops 3 residues before the CDR3 end, and the germline J gene provides the missing end. V and J are TRBV6-2 or TRBV6-3 and TRBJ1-2; D remains unclear. CDR1 and CDR2 from the germline V gene are MNHEY and SVGEGT. The CDR3 totals 17 residues. CDR3 loop: CASSYSLAGVPYNDYTF. The sequenced CDR3 bases are TGTGCCAGCAGTTACTCTCTAGCGGGTGTCCCCTACAATGAC.

At least ten counts were recorded for this clone. The part of the CDR3 DNA that was read is TGTGCCAGCACCCCTCTAAGGGGCGGGGAGACG. Its protein is CASTPLRGGET. The whole CDR3 protein is CASTPLRGGETQYF. V and J are TRBV7-2 and TRBJ2-3; tentatively, D is TRBD2 (6 bases). The read ends 3 residues before the CDR3 terminus; that terminus is restored from the germline J gene. This CDR3 is 14 amino acids long. CDR1 is SGHTA and CDR2 is FQGNSA in the germline V gene.